The text below deals with one T cell receptor (beta chain). The CDR3 has 11 amino acids. With 9 bases removed from V and 8 bases from J, the gap between germline ends came to 13 bases. Germline V lookup: CDR1 LNHDA, CDR2 SQIVND (reference sequence). As originally analysed: Estimation of nucleated cell counts was performed using reference gene primer amplification. TCRdb keeps only in-frame clones here, not all; method: immunoSEQ multiplex PCR. Clone size and the V and J calls come from that table; the DNA yielded D and trimming. This sample yields some 230,000 clones, of which around 83% are seen a single time; around 7.2% belongs to the top ten. These data come from a study of blood T cell repertoires in COVID-19. Study at large: The United States, Italy and Spain supplied acute and convalescent COVID-19 samples. PBMCs, B-cell-depleted T cells, or T cells were the source of the cDNA or gDNA that made up the material.

Sequencing was carried out using peripheral blood. The V and J genes are TRBV19 and TRBJ1-2, with a weak D call TRBD1 (5 bases). The TCR sequence derives from a woman in her forties or fifties with acute or convalescent COVID-19. The CDR3 loop is CASSTAWGYTF. As DNA, the CDR3 is TGTGCCAGCTCGACAGCCTGGGGCTACACCTTC.